One sample yielded the 4 T cell receptor beta chains listed below, sequenced in a study of blood T cell repertoires in COVID-19. Some clones are missing from TCRdb's copy, which holds only in-frame ones; the method was immunoSEQ multiplex PCR. The sample gives 150,000 to 200,000 clones, roughly nine tenths of which show up once; over 7% is in the top ten. Sequencing was carried out using PBMCs or T cells enriched from blood (not recorded which). The receptors derive from a woman younger than 35 who had recovered from COVID-19.

The CDR3 reads CASSPGTGGRETQYF. The CDR3 DNA sequence: TGTGCCAGCAGCCCTGGGACAGGGGGTCGGGAGACCCAGTACTTC. The chain is built from TRBV13 and TRBJ2-5; 11 nucleotides align to TRBD1. CDR1 PRHDT and CDR2 FYEKMQ come from the germline V gene (reference sequence). The CDR3 is 15 amino acids. V was pared by 5 bases and J by 5 bases, with 7 bases of the junction left unmatched. Looking up the rest from reference TRBV13 and TRBJ2-5 gives the full variable domain: AAGVIQSPRHLIKEKRETATLKCYPIPRHDTVYWYQQGPGQDPQFLISFYEKMQSDKGSIPDRFSAQQFSDYHSELNMSSLELGDSALYFCASSPGTGGRETQYFGPGTRLLVL.

V is TRBV30 and J is TRBJ1-2; tentative D call: TRBD1 (6 bases). The CDR3 totals 12 residues. The V end lost 3 bases, the J end lost 8 bases, and 13 bases lay between the germline ends. Germline loops: CDR1 GTSNPN, CDR2 SVGIG (reference sequence). CDR3 amino acids: CAWRGQGPGYTF. In nucleotides, the CDR3 is TGTGCCTGGAGAGGGCAGGGGCCCGGCTACACCTTC.

The chain combines TRBV21-1 with TRBJ2-2; the table names TRBD1, a call not compared with the DNA. TRBV21-1 is shown as a pseudogene. The CDR3 is 13 residues long. The CDR3 DNA is TGTGCCAGCAGCAAGGGGGCTAGCGGGGAGCTGTTTTTT. Residues: CASSKGASGELFF.

This chain joins TRBV4-1 and TRBJ1-4; D unresolved. V was trimmed by 3 bases and J by 6 bases, leaving 14 bases between them. Germline-derived CDR1 and CDR2 are MGHRA and YSYEKL. This CDR3 has 15 amino acids. The CDR3 region has the DNA TGCGCCAGCAGCCACCTTAGTCGGTTATATGAAAAACTGTTTTTT. Translation gives CASSHLSRLYEKLFF.